This TCR beta chain was recorded in a study of blood T cells in healthy people across ages. It was with a sample-barcoded 5' primer and a J-beta primer mix that a second PCR of about 6 to 11 cycles was run. TCRdb used MiXCR to reprocess the 5' RACE reads, holding one entry per CDR3 protein. The sample carries about 780,000 distinct CDR3 sequences, roughly 25% recorded once. This clonotype appeared a few times. V was trimmed by 2 bases and J by 11 bases, leaving 15 bases between them. The CDR3 is 13 residues long. This same sample was also part of a study on T cells of mothers and their children.

This sequence originates from a boy aged 5-17 years in good health. This chain links TRBV12-3 or TRBV12-4 with TRBJ2-5; D tentatively reads TRBD1 or TRBD2 (5 bases each). The sequencing sample was made of blood. CDR3 DNA: TGTGCCAGCAGTTTAACCGGCCGAGGGGAGCAGTACTTC. This translates into CASSLTGRGEQYF.